The entry that follows covers one TCR beta chain sequence. Its antigen is currently unknown. The entry originates in a study of CXCR3-negative and CXCR3-positive naive CD8 T cells. Study-level results: Most assays were run on fresh PBMCs (CXCR3 expression partially decreased after cryopreservation). Relative to CXCR3-negative naive cells, CXCR3-positive naive cells had more hydrophobic TRB CDR3s.

The TRB libraries of cDNA were built by UMI-labeled 5' RACE. TCRdb re-called the 5' RACE reads, yielding one record per CDR3 amino acid sequence without DNA. The table lists some 130,000 distinct CDR3 sequences. This TCR came from a human donor in good health. Some clones in this sample may be carry-over from other donors' samples. Sequencing used naive CXCR3- CD8+ T cells from blood. The sample's subset: CD45RO-CCR7+CD27+CD95- naive CD8+ T cells lacking CXCR3 (TNR3-).

CDR3 residues: CASSLIGDAYEQYF. The chain employs TRBV27 and TRBJ2-7. The CDR3 is 14 residues long. Germline V gene sequence: CDR1 MNHEY, CDR2 SMNVEV (reference sequence).